The 19 T cell receptor beta chains below come from one sample, sequenced in a study of tumor and adjacent non-tumor tissue in lung cancer. No cell sorting was done before RNA was extracted from the tissue. A modified ARM-PCR protocol with three rounds of nested PCR amplified TCRbeta. Each CDR3 protein is one row after TCRdb ran MiXCR on the multiplex PCR reads. The data show roughly 75,000 distinct CDR3 sequences, roughly 80% seen once. The sequenced sample was lung tumor tissue. Source of these receptors: a woman between 50 and 59 years old with non-small cell lung cancer.

Comment on this clonotype: One end of the junction is discordant with germline, which a read error may explain. The chain carries TRBV6-6 and TRBJ1-1, with TRBD1 identical over 8 bases. The CDR3 extends over 15 amino acids. CDR1 is MNHNY, CDR2 SVGAGI, per germline (reference sequence). The CDR3 protein is CASIYRGRVNTGAFF. In nucleotides, the CDR3 is TGTGCTAGCATCTACAGGGGGAGAGTGAACACTGGAGCTTTCTTT.

Turning to this clonotype: Since no conserved phenylalanine or tryptophan closes the CDR3, a read error is the likely cause. It is unclear where the CDR3 begins or ends on the DNA, so no DNA is shown, and the CDR3 is as TCRdb lists it. V gene TRBV29-1 combines with J gene TRBJ2-7; the DNA was not used to check the table's D call, TRBD2. Germline V gene lookup returns CDR1 SQVTM and CDR2 ANQGSEA. The CDR3 is 13 amino acids in total, end residues counted. The CDR3 sequence: CSVLTGRGNEQYY.

The chain is built from TRBV4-1 and TRBJ2-3, with D possibly TRBD2 on 6 matching bases. This CDR3 is built from 15 residues. Germline CDR1 MGHRA, CDR2 YSYEKL. Here the CDR3 reads CVGSRVRDFTDTQYF. The DNA of the CDR3 is TGCGTCGGCAGCCGAGTGAGGGACTTCACAGATACGCAGTATTTT.

The chain employs TRBV18 and TRBJ1-1; weak D call: TRBD1 (6 bases). The CDR3 is 14 residues long. V lost 6 bases, J lost 7 bases, and 18 bases lay in between. The germline CDR1 and CDR2 sequences are KGHSH and LQKENI. The CDR3 DNA follows: TGTGCCAGCTCCGCGGCCGACACAGGGCGTGAAGCTTTCTTT. Translating gives CASSAADTGREAFF.

Concerning this clonotype itself: Compared with germline, one end of the junction differs, possibly owing to a read error. The V gene is TRBV5-4, the J gene TRBJ1-6; no clear D gene. Germline CDR1 reads SGHNT; CDR2 reads YYREEE (reference sequence). The CDR3 runs to 16 residues. CDR3 amino acids: CASSLLGARKNSALHF. The CDR3 DNA reads TGTGCCAGCAGTTTGTTAGGAGCTCGAAAGAATTCAGCCCTCCACTTT.

The chain combines TRBV12-3 or TRBV12-4 with TRBJ2-3, with a tentative D call TRBD2 (5 bases). The CDR3 consists of 16 residues. The V and J ends lost 5 bases and 4 bases respectively, with 19 bases between them. Written as DNA, the CDR3 is TGTGCCAGCAGTGAGCATTGTGGGAGCGGTGCAGATACGCAGTATTTT. Amino acids: CASSEHCGSGADTQYF.

Comments on this clonotype: Germline and junction disagree at one end, which may indicate a read error. The chain combines TRBV12-3 or TRBV12-4 with TRBJ1-3, with D hard to call. The CDR3 loop spans 14 amino acids. The DNA for the CDR3 is TGTGCCAACAGTTTTAGGGTCTCTGGATACACCATATATTTT. Translated, it gives CANSFRVSGYTIYF.

In the case of this clonotype: One end of the junction varies from germline; a read error may be responsible. This chain uses TRBV11-2 with TRBJ1-2, with unresolved D. Germline CDR1 and CDR2: SGHAT and FQNNGV. This CDR3 region has 14 residues. CDR3 protein: CASSLSTPRGCYAF. The DNA for the CDR3 is TGTGCCAGCAGCTTATCGACCCCCCGTGGGTGCTACGCCTTC.

Regarding this clonotype: Because it lacks the conserved phenylalanine or tryptophan at the end, this CDR3 is likely a read error. No DNA is shown, since the ends of the CDR3 on it are uncertain; the CDR3 is the one TCRdb lists. The gene calls are TRBV4-1 and TRBJ2-3; the tabulated D call, TRBD1, remains unverified against the DNA. The CDR3 spans 19 residues, counting both ends. The germline CDR1 and CDR2 sequences are MGHRA and YSYEKL. CDR3 loop: CASSQEEGDAEGSTDTQYS.

Points on this clonotype: Germline and junction disagree at one end, which may indicate a read error. This chain connects TRBV6-5 to TRBJ1-2; weak D call: TRBD1 (5 bases). This CDR3 has 13 amino acids. Germline V CDR1 and CDR2: MNHEY, SVGAGI. CDR3 sequence: CASSKGSDYGYTF. The CDR3 region has the DNA TGTGCCAGCAGTAAGGGGTCGGACTATGGTTACACCTTC.

On this clonotype itself: The junction differs from germline at one of its ends, possibly a read error. The rearrangement uses TRBV12-3 or TRBV12-4 and TRBJ1-5; 10 nucleotides align to TRBD1. CDR3 length equals 14 residues. Here the CDR3 reads CASGLGTGVQLQHF. The DNA of the CDR3 is TGTGCCAGCGGCCTCGGGACAGGGGTCCAGCTCCAGCATTTT.

To note about this clonotype: This is likely a read error, given that the CDR3 carries no conserved phenylalanine or tryptophan at its end. Because the CDR3's place on the DNA is in doubt, the DNA is left out and the CDR3 is given as listed by TCRdb. This chain joins TRBV11-2 and TRBJ2-5. The CDR3 totals 13 residues, both ends included. Germline V gene lookup returns CDR1 SGHAT and CDR2 FQNNGV. The CDR3: CASSPSIQEIQYS.

Points on this clonotype: This may come from a read error, since a much larger clone is one base off. This chain joins TRBV7-2 and TRBJ1-5, with TRBD1 matching 9 bases. The DNA end lines up better with TRBJ2-3; the J call may be wrong. The CDR3 contains 15 residues. The V gene's germline CDR1 is SGHTA and CDR2 FQGNSA. The CDR3 protein is CASSLTGGDNQPQYF. The CDR3 DNA sequence: TGTGCCAGCAGCCTGACAGGGGGGGACAATCAGCCCCAGTATTTT.

With respect to this clonotype: The germline gene is not matched at one end of the junction; a read error may be the cause. DNA for the CDR3: TGTCCAAGCAGCTATACTAGCCAAGAGACCCACTACTTC. Encoded protein: CPSSYTSQETHYF. The V call is TRBV11-3, the J call TRBJ2-5; D might be TRBD2 (6 bases). The CDR3 has 13 residues. CDR1 is SGHNT, CDR2 YENEEA, per germline. The full variable domain, in which reference TRBV11-3 and TRBJ2-5 provide the parts outside the CDR3, is EAGVVQSPRYKIIEKKQPVAFWCNPISGHNTLYWYLQNLGQGPELLIRYENEEAVDDSQLPKDRFSAERLKGVDSTLKIQPAELGDSAVYLCPSSYTSQETHYFGPGTRLLVL.

The gene calls are TRBV29-1 and TRBJ2-3, with D perhaps TRBD1 (5 bases). This CDR3 contains 14 residues. Germline V gene data show CDR1 as SQVTM and CDR2 as ANQGSEA. CDR3 nucleotides: TGCAGTGTCGACAAGGGGTTGACCACAGATACGCAGTATTTT. Its translation: CSVDKGLTTDTQYF.

The chain uses TRBV6-2 or TRBV6-3 and TRBJ2-7; D is unresolved. The CDR3 runs 11 residues. The V end was cut by 8 bases, the J end by 7 bases, with 12 bases between. Germline loops: CDR1 MNHEY, CDR2 SVGEGT. The CDR3 region has the DNA TGTGCCAGCGGCTTGGGGAAAGAGCAGTACTTC. Protein sequence: CASGLGKEQYF.

Of note for this clonotype: A much more abundant neighbour one base away suggests this may be a read error. The chain recombines TRBV7-8 with TRBJ2-2; D unresolved. The CDR3 is made up of 15 amino acids. Per the germline V gene, CDR1 is SGHVS and CDR2 is FQNEAQ. The CDR3 DNA is TGTGCCAGCAGCTTAGGCTACCGAGGAACCGAGGAGCTGTTTTTT. Translation: CASSLGYRGTEELFF.

Turning to this clonotype: This likely comes from a read error, as the CDR3 has no conserved phenylalanine or tryptophan at its end. The limits of the CDR3 on the DNA are not certain, so only TCRdb's listed CDR3 is given. This chain links TRBV10-3 with TRBJ2-1; the table's D call, TRBD1, was not checked against the DNA. CDR1 and CDR2 (germline): ENHRY, SYGVKD. The CDR3 is 13 residues long, counting both termini. CDR3 in amino acids: CAIEAQGTIQRFL.

Comments on this clonotype: Compared with germline, one end of the junction differs, possibly owing to a read error. The V and J genes are TRBV5-1 and TRBJ2-2; 8 bases are a match to TRBD2. This CDR3 is built from 16 residues. The germline gives CDR1 SGHRS, CDR2 YFSETQ. This CDR3 reads CASSLLSSGLVGELIF. DNA for the CDR3: TGCGCCAGCAGCTTGTTGTCTAGCGGGTTGGTCGGGGAGCTGATTTTT.